This TCR beta chain appears in the sequencing data of a study of cytomegalovirus exposure and HLA in healthy donors. A multiplex PCR was run with 60 Vbeta primers and 13 Jbeta primers. Assay: immunoSEQ multiplex PCR; the TCRdb copy retains only in-frame clones and omits some. This sample has some 91,000 clones, with 78% found just once. Study-wide results and limits: In presence/absence analyses, roughly uniform sequencing depth across donors was assumed. An analysis that was carried out later associated 16,951 TCR beta sequences with HLA alleles at 0.05 false discovery rate.

A single count supports this clone. Its antigen is not identified. Material: PBMCs. The TCR originated in a woman in her sixties or seventies in good health and CMV-seronegative.

CDR3 in DNA: TGTGCCAGCAGCGGTGGGACATCATACAATGAGCAGTTCTTC. Protein: CASSGGTSYNEQFF. The chain carries TRBV5-6 and TRBJ2-1, with a weak D call TRBD1 (6 bases). The CDR3 contains 14 residues. V was trimmed by 4 bases and J by 4 bases, leaving 12 bases between them. The germline V gene has CDR1 SGHDT and CDR2 YYEEEE.